These 9 T cell receptor beta chains originate from one sample sequenced in a study of early T cells in non-severe SARS-CoV-2 infection. From the 5' RACE reads, TCRdb called clonotypes with MiXCR, one entry per CDR3 protein. The table lists tens of thousands of distinct CDR3 sequences, about 9.4% of them singletons, with under 7% in the top ten. The sample was whole blood. The receptor set was obtained from an adult who was a healthcare worker with PCR-confirmed SARS-CoV-2 infection or an uninfected control (not recorded which).

This clonotype has more than one count but fewer than ten. The gene calls are TRBV10-3 and TRBJ1-6; weak D call: TRBD1 (6 bases). Germline values: CDR1 ENHRY, CDR2 SYGVKD. Trimming cost V 2 bases and J 5 bases, with 19 bases left between them. The CDR3 is 18 amino acids. CDR3 sequence: CAISEGGLLGIDNSPLHF. For the CDR3, the DNA is TGTGCCATCAGTGAGGGGGGGCTATTGGGCATTGATAATTCACCCCTCCACTTT.

The chain uses TRBV6-2 or TRBV6-3 and TRBJ1-2; TRBD1 agrees at 8 bases. Germline CDR1 MNHEY, CDR2 SVGEGT. Unmatched junction bases numbered 9, after V lost 6 bases and J lost 3 bases. CDR3 size: 15 residues. The CDR3 DNA reads as TGTGCCAGCAGGGCGGACAGGGACCCCTACTATGGCTACACCTTC. Its protein is CASRADRDPYYGYTF.

CDR3 bases: TGTGCCAGCAGACCCCAAGGGCTCACAGATACGCAGTATTTT. Its protein is CASRPQGLTDTQYF. V usage is TRBV7-9 and J usage is TRBJ2-3; no clear D. The CDR3 length is 14 residues. Germline V lookup: CDR1 SEHNR, CDR2 FQNEAQ (reference sequence). V shed 6 bases and J shed 2 bases, with 12 bases lying between them.

This clonotype was observed a handful of times. The chain uses TRBV24-1 and TRBJ2-1; 14 bases align to TRBD2. Unmatched junction bases numbered 8, after V lost 1 base and J lost 7 bases. The germline V gene has CDR1 KGHDR and CDR2 SFDVKD. This CDR3 is built from 18 residues. In DNA form, the CDR3 reads TGTGCCACCAGTGATTTCAGGACTAGCGGGAGGCACCTTAATGAGCAGTTCTTC. It specifies CATSDFRTSGRHLNEQFF.

This clonotype showed up many times. The chain recombines TRBV11-2 with TRBJ2-7; the match to TRBD2 covers 10 bases. After removal of 4 bases from V and 5 bases from J, the junction contained 11 bases not matched to a gene. The CDR3 has 16 amino acids. CDR1 is SGHAT, CDR2 FQNNGV, per germline. As DNA, the CDR3 is TGTGCCAGCAGCTCGCTAGCGGGAGACCTTATAGACGAGCAGTACTTC. It yields the protein CASSSLAGDLIDEQYF.

This clonotype was counted ten times or more. The V gene is TRBV7-2, the J gene TRBJ1-5; D is ambiguous. The ends were cut back, 6 bases at V and 6 bases at J, with 21 bases in the middle. The CDR3 has 16 residues. Germline CDR1 is SGHTA and CDR2 is FQGNSA. The chain's CDR3 is CASRSPGREGGQPQHF. The CDR3 DNA is TGTGCCAGCAGATCCCCCGGACGGGAGGGCGGTCAGCCCCAGCATTTT.

This clonotype was observed many times. This rearrangement joins TRBV19 to TRBJ2-1; D is perhaps TRBD2 (5 bases). CDR1 and CDR2 from the germline V gene are LNHDA and SQIVND (reference sequence). V lost 6 bases to trimming and J lost 7 bases, with 16 bases between them. This CDR3 has 14 residues. CDR3 region: CASRPLSEGNEQFF. The DNA for the CDR3 is TGTGCCAGTAGACCCCTCTCCGAGGGTAATGAGCAGTTCTTC.

The table lists this clonotype with many counts. The V and J genes are TRBV5-1 and TRBJ1-3, with unresolved D. Germline loops: CDR1 SGHRS, CDR2 YFSETQ. This CDR3 is 12 amino acids long. V lost 0 bases and J lost 7, with 5 bases in between. The CDR3 sequence is CASSLDMNTIYF. The DNA of the CDR3 is TGCGCCAGCAGCTTGGATATGAACACCATATATTTT.

This clonotype came up many times. The chain uses TRBV20-1 and TRBJ1-6, with 9 bases aligning to TRBD1. V was clipped by 0 bases and J by 7 bases; unmatched bases: 7. Per the germline V gene, CDR1 is DFQATT and CDR2 is SNEGSKA (reference sequence). The CDR3 is 16 amino acids. CDR3 in DNA: TGCAGTGCTAGAGATCGGAGGACAGGGGAGAATTCACCCCTCCACTTT. This gives the protein CSARDRRTGENSPLHF.